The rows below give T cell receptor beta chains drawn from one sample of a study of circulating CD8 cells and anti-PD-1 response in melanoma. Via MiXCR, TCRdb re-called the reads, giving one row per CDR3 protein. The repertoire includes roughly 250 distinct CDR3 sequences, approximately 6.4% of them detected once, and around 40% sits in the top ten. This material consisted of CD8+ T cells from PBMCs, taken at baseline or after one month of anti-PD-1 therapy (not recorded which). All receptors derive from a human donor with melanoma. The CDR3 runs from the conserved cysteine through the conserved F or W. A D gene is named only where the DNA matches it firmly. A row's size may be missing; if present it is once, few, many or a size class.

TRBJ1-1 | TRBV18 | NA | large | CASSPAGYGVTEAFF | TGTGCCAGCTCACCGGCAGGGTACGGGGTCACTGAAGCTTTCTTT
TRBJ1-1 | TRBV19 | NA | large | CASSIGEIGSTFF | TGTGCCAGTAGTATCGGGGAGATAGGGAGCACTTTCTTT
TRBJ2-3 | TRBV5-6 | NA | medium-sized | CASSLVGKADTQYF | TGTGCCAGCAGCTTGGTAGGGAAGGCAGATACGCAGTATTTT
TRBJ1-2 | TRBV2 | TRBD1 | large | CASSEARTGWNGYTF | TGTGCCAGCAGTGAAGCTAGGACAGGGTGGAATGGCTACACCTTC
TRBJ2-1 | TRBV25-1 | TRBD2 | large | CASSEGLAGYNEQFF | TGTGCCAGCAGTGAAGGGCTAGCGGGCTACAATGAGCAGTTCTTC
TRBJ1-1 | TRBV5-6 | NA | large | CASSLVGGAGAFF | TGTGCCAGCAGCTTGGTGGGGGGAGCGGGAGCTTTCTTT
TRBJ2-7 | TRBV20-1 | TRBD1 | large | CSARTGGSYEQYF | TGCAGTGCCCGGACAGGGGGGTCGTACGAGCAGTACTTC
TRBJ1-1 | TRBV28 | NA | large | CASSLFPFGTEAFF | TGTGCCAGCAGTTTATTCCCCTTTGGGACTGAAGCTTTCTTT
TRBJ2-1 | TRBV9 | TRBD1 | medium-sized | CASSPWDRVVDEQFF | TGTGCCAGCAGCCCCTGGGACAGGGTCGTCGATGAGCAGTTCTTC
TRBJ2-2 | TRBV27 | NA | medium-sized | CASSLYRTGELFF | TGTGCCAGCAGTTTATATCGCACCGGGGAGCTGTTTTTT
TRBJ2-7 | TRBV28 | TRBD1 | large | CASSFDRAEQYF | TGTGCCAGCAGTTTCGACAGGGCGGAACAGTACTTC
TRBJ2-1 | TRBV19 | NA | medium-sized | CATRRDVGGLTYNEQFF | TGTGCCACCAGACGCGACGTGGGGGGCTTAACCTACAATGAGCAGTTCTTC
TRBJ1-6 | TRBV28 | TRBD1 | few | CASSTFQGAAQDSPLHF | TGTGCCAGCAGTACATTCCAGGGGGCGGCGCAGGATTCACCCCTCCACTTT
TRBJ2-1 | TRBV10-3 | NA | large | CAISESTQNSYNEQFF | TGTGCCATCAGTGAGTCGACGCAGAATTCCTACAATGAGCAGTTCTTC
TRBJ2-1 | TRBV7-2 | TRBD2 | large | CASGGLAGYNEQFF | TGTGCCAGCGGGGGACTAGCGGGTTACAATGAGCAGTTCTTC
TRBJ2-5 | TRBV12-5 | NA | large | CASAAVDGQETQYF | TGTGCTAGTGCCGCCGTGGACGGACAAGAGACCCAGTACTTC
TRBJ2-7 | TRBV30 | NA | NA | CAWSQQGNEQYF | TGTGCCTGGAGTCAGCAGGGAAACGAGCAGTACTTC
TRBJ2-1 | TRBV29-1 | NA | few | CSVAKGPYNEQFF | TGCAGCGTTGCAAAGGGTCCCTACAATGAGCAGTTCTTC
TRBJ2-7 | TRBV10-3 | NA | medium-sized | CAIGAGAAEQYF | TGTGCCATCGGAGCCGGGGCGGCCGAGCAGTACTTC
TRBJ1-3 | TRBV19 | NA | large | CASSMNMRLTGNTIYF | TGTGCCAGTAGTATGAATATGCGGCTAACTGGAAACACCATATATTTT
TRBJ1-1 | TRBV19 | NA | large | CASSLTGNTEAFF | TGTGCCAGTAGCCTAACCGGGAACACTGAAGCTTTCTTT
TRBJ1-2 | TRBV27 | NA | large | CASSPNLREGYTF | TGTGCCAGCAGTCCCAATCTCAGGGAGGGCTACACCTTC
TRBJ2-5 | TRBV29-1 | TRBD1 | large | CSVFDRGREETQYF | TGCAGCGTTTTCGACAGGGGGCGTGAAGAGACCCAGTACTTC
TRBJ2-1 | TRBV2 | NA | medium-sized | CASSETPLVGSYNEQFF | TGTGCCAGCAGTGAGACCCCGTTAGTCGGCTCCTACAATGAGCAGTTCTTC
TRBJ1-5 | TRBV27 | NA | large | CASTQGGNQPQHF | TGTGCCAGCACCCAAGGGGGCAATCAGCCCCAGCATTTT
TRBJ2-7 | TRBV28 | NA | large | CASRGQTRTYEQYF | TGTGCCAGTCGAGGACAGACCCGAACCTACGAGCAGTACTTC
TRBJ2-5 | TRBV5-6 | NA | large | CASSYGGLWETQYF | TGTGCCAGCAGCTACGGGGGGCTTTGGGAGACCCAGTACTTC
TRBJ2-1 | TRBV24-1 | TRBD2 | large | CATSDQTSDEQFF | TGTGCCACCAGTGACCAGACTAGCGATGAGCAGTTCTTC
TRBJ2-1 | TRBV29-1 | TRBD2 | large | CSVLAGASSYNEQFF | TGCAGCGTTCTAGCGGGAGCTTCTTCTTACAATGAGCAGTTCTTC
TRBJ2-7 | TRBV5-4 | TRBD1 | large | CASSPRDRSSYEQYF | TGTGCCAGCAGCCCCCGGGACAGGAGCTCCTACGAGCAGTACTTC
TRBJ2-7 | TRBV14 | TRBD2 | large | CASSHAHLTGTSGGSGYEQYF | TGTGCCAGCAGCCACGCACATCTTACCGGGACTAGCGGGGGAAGTGGCTACGAGCAGTACTTC
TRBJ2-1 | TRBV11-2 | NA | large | CASSLGGWEQFF | TGTGCCAGCAGCTTAGGAGGTTGGGAGCAGTTCTTC
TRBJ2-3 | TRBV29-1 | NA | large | CSVVWGTDPDTQYF | TGCAGCGTTGTTTGGGGAACGGATCCAGATACGCAGTATTTT
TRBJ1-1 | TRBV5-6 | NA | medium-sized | CASSLGGGAGAFF | TGTGCCAGCAGCTTGGGGGGGGGAGCGGGAGCTTTCTTT
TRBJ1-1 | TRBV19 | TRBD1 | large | CASSLWDTGGSEAFF | TGTGCCAGTAGCCTTTGGGACACAGGGGGGTCTGAAGCTTTCTTT
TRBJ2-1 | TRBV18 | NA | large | CASSPTPGTTNEQFF | TGTGCCAGCTCACCAACCCCCGGGACCACTAATGAGCAGTTCTTC
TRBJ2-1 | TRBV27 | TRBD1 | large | CASSPGDRGYYNEQFF | TGTGCCAGCAGTCCGGGGGACAGGGGGTACTACAATGAGCAGTTCTTC
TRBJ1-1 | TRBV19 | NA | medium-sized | CASSIDLSTEAFF | TGTGCCAGTAGTATAGATCTAAGCACTGAAGCTTTCTTT
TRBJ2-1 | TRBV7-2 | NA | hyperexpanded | CASSSGSGAYNEQFF | TGTGCCAGCAGCTCCGGCTCGGGGGCCTACAATGAGCAGTTCTTC
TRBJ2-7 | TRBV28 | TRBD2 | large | CASSLLGGPLYEQYF | TGTGCCAGCAGTTTATTGGGAGGGCCCCTATACGAGCAGTACTTC
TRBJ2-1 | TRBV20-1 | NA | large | CSACDLLLGNEQFF | TGCAGTGCTTGTGACCTTCTTCTAGGCAATGAGCAGTTCTTC
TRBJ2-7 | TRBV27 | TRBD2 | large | CASTSLGEGEQYF | TGTGCCAGCACCTCGCTGGGGGAGGGTGAGCAGTACTTC
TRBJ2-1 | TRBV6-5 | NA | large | CASSYAGPSLNEQFF | TGTGCCAGCAGTTACGCGGGGCCGTCATTGAATGAGCAGTTCTTC
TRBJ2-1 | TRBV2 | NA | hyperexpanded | CASSDPSEATSDEQFF | TGTGCCAGCAGTGATCCCTCCGAAGCCACGTCAGATGAGCAGTTCTTC
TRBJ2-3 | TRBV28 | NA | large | CASNGGTDTQYF | TGTGCCAGCAACGGGGGCACAGATACGCAGTATTTT
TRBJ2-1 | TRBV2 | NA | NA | CASSAPRTTSEQFF | TGTGCCAGCAGTGCCCCACGGACAACTAGTGAGCAGTTCTTC
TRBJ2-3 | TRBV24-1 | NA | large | CATGRRGSSTDTQYF | TGTGCCACCGGGAGAAGGGGCAGTAGCACAGATACGCAGTATTTT
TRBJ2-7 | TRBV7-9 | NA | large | CASSWAGSYEQYF | TGTGCCAGCAGCTGGGCGGGCTCCTACGAGCAGTACTTC
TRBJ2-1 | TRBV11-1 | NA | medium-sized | CASSLGGRGNEQFF | TGTGCCAGCAGCTTAGGGGGAAGGGGCAATGAGCAGTTCTTC
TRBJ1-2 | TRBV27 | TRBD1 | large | CASSGTQGDPNYGYTF | TGTGCCAGCAGTGGAACACAGGGGGATCCTAACTATGGCTACACCTTC
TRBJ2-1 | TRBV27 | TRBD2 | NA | CASSSPMGGGTINNEQFF | TGTGCCAGCAGTTCCCCCATGGGGGGGGGGACTATAAACAATGAGCAGTTCTTC
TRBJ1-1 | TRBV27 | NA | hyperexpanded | CASRSGQTNTEAFF | TGTGCCAGCAGGTCTGGACAGACAAACACTGAAGCTTTCTTT
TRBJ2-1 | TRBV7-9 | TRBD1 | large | CASSPRDRDPHSYNEQFF | TGTGCCAGCAGCCCGAGGGACAGGGACCCCCACTCCTACAATGAGCAGTTCTTC
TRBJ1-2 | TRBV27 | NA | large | CASSLGGQTYGYTF | TGTGCCAGCAGCCTAGGTGGACAGACCTATGGCTACACCTTC
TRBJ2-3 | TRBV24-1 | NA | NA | CATGRRGSSTGTQYF | TGTGCCACCGGGAGAAGGGGCAGCAGCACAGGTACGCAGTATTTT
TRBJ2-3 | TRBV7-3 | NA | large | CASSLVGNTQYF | TGTGCCAGCAGCCTAGTGGGGAATACGCAGTATTTT
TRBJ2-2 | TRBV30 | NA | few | CANRAVNTGELFF | TGTGCCAATCGGGCGGTAAACACCGGGGAGCTGTTTTTT
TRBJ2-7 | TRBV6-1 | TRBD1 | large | CASWDSLDYEQYF | TGTGCCAGCTGGGACAGTCTCGACTACGAGCAGTACTTC